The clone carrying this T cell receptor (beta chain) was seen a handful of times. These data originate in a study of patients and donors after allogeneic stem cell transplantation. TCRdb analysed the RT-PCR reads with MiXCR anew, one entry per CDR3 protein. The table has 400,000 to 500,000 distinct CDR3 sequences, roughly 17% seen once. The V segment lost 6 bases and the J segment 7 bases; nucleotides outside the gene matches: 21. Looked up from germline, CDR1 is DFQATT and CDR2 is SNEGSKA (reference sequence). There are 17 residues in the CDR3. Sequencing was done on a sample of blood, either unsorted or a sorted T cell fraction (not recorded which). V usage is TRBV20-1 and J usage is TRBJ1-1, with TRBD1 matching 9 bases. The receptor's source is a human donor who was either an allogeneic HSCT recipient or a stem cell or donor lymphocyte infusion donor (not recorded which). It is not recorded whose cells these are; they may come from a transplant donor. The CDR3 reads CSATFVTGGVPGREAFF. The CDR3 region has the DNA TGCAGTGCAACCTTCGTTACAGGGGGCGTCCCCGGTCGTGAAGCTTTCTTT.